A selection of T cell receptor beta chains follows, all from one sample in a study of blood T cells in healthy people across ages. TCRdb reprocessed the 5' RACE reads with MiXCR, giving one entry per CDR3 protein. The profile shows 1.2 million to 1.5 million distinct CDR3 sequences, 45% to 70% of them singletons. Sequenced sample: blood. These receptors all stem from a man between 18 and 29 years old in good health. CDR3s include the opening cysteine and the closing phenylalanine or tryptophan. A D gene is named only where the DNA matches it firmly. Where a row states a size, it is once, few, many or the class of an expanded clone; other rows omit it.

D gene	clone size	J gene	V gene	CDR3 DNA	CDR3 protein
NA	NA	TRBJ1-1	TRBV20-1	TGCAGTGCTAGAACCGGGCAGCCGAACACTGAAGCTTTCTTT	CSARTGQPNTEAFF
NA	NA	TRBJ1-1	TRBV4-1	TGCGCCAGCAGCCAAGTTGGGGTAAACACTGAAGCTTTCTTT	CASSQVGVNTEAFF
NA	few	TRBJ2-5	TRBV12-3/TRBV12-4	TGTGCCAGCACCCCGGGTGAGATTCAAGAGACCCAGTACTTC	CASTPGEIQETQYF
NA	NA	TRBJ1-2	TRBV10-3	TGTGCCATCAGCCCGGGATTGAACTATGGCTACACCTTC	CAISPGLNYGYTF
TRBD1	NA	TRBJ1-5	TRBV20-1	TGCAGTGCAGGAGGACAGGGGGCGGTAGGCCCCCAGCATTTT	CSAGGQGAVGPQHF
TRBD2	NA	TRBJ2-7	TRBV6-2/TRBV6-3	TGTGCCAGCTCAGGGACTAGCGGGAGCATATTCTACGAGCAGTACTTC	CASSGTSGSIFYEQYF
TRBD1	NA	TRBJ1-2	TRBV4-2	TGTGTCAGCAGCCAAGAGACCTCTCGACAGGGGGCTTTGTATGGCTACACCTTC	CVSSQETSRQGALYGYTF
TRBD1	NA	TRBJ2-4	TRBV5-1	TGCGCCAGCAGCTTGGGCGACAGGGCGACAGCCAAAAACATTCAGTACTTC	CASSLGDRATAKNIQYF
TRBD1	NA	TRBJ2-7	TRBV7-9	TGTGCCAGCAGCCCTCGGACAGGCCCGAATTACGAGCAGTACTTC	CASSPRTGPNYEQYF
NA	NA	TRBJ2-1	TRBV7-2	TGTGCCAGCAGCTTATGGGACGGGAGTAATGAGCAGTTCTTC	CASSLWDGSNEQFF
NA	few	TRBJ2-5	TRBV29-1	TGCAGCGTTGAAGACCCTCTCCCCCGACAGCAAGAGACCCAGTACTTC	CSVEDPLPRQQETQYF
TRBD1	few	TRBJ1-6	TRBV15	TGTGCCACCAGCAGAGTGGGACAGGAGCGGAATTCACCCCTCCACTTT	CATSRVGQERNSPLHF
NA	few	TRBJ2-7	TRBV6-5	TGTGCCAGCAGTTGGATGGGGGGTGCCAACGAGCAGTACTTC	CASSWMGGANEQYF
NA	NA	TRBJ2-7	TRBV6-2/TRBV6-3	TGTGCCACTCGGGGGCGGTCCTTGAACTCCTACGAGCAGTACTTC	CATRGRSLNSYEQYF
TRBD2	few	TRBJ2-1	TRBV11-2	TGTGCCAGCAGCTTAGTTGTCCTACTAGCGGGAGGAGCGGGTGAGCAGTTCTTC	CASSLVVLLAGGAGEQFF
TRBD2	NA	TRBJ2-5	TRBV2	TGTGCCAGCCTAGGACTAGCGCCTTACCAAGAGACCCAGTACTTC	CASLGLAPYQETQYF
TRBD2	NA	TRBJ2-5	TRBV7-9	TGTGCCAGCAGCCGCCCTAGCGGGAGCCCGACTTCGGAGACCCAGTACTTC	CASSRPSGSPTSETQYF
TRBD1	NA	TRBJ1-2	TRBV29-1	TGCAGCGCCGGGAGGACAGGGGGACACTATGGCTACACCTTC	CSAGRTGGHYGYTF
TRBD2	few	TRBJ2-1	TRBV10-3	TGTGCCATCAGTGCAGGGACTAGCGGAATCAATGAGCAGTTCTTC	CAISAGTSGINEQFF
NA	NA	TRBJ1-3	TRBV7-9	TGTGCCAGCAGCTTAGCAGGGGCCTCCTCTGGAAACACCATATATTTT	CASSLAGASSGNTIYF
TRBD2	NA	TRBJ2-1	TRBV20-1	TGCAGTGCTAGAGGGACTAGCGGGAGTCTGGATGAGCAGTTCTTC	CSARGTSGSLDEQFF
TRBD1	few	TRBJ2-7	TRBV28	TGTGCCAGCAGTTCCCGGGACAGGGCGCAGTACGAGCAGTACTTC	CASSSRDRAQYEQYF
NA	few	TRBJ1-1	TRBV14	TGTGCCAGCAGCCAAGCTCCGAACACTGAAGCTTTCTTT	CASSQAPNTEAFF
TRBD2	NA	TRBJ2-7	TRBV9	TGTGCCAGCAGCGTATTTAGCGGGGGGACCCTTAACGAGCAGTACTTC	CASSVFSGGTLNEQYF
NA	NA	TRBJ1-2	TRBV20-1	TGCAGTGCTAGGACAGAAAGAATCGGCTACACCTTC	CSARTERIGYTF
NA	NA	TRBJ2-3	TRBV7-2	TGTGCCAGCAGCTTACTGGGGCGGCCCACAGATACGCAGTATTTT	CASSLLGRPTDTQYF
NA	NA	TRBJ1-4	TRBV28	TGTGCCAGCAGGGGCGGGCTGGGGACACCCAAACTGTTTTTT	CASRGGLGTPKLFF
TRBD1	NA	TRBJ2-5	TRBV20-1	TGCAGTGCCCCCTCGGACAGGGAAGAGACCCAGTACTTC	CSAPSDREETQYF
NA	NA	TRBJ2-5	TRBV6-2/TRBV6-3	TGTGCCAGCAGTTACTGGAGGCTAGCGGAGACCCAGTACTTC	CASSYWRLAETQYF
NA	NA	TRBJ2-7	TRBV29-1	TGCAGCGTTTCGCCTGGGTACGGCCACGAGCAGTACTTC	CSVSPGYGHEQYF
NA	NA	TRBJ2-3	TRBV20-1	TGCAGTGCTAGAGATGGGGGGGCAGGAGGCACAGATACGCAGTATTTT	CSARDGGAGGTDTQYF
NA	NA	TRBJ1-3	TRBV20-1	TGCAGTGCTAGAGGGCTATCCCCTGGAGACACCATATATTTT	CSARGLSPGDTIYF
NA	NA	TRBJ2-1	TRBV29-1	TGCAGCGTCCCTCTCTCCAGGGATGAGCAGTTCTTC	CSVPLSRDEQFF
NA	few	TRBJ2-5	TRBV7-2	TGTGCCAGCAGCTTATCTAGCCTCCGGCAAGAGACCCAGTACTTC	CASSLSSLRQETQYF
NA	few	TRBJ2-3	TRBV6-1	TGTGCCAGCAGATCGCCAGGGAACACAGATACGCAGTATTTT	CASRSPGNTDTQYF
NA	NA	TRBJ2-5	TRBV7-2	TGTGCCAGCAGCTTATGGTTTACAAACCAAGAGACCCAGTACTTC	CASSLWFTNQETQYF
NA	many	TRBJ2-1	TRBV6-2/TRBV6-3	TGTGCCAGCAGGGAAGACAGCAGCTCCTACAATGAGCAGTTCTTC	CASREDSSSYNEQFF
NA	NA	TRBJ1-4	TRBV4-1	TGCGCCAGCAGCCACTTAGGAGGGAGTGAAAAACTGTTTTTT	CASSHLGGSEKLFF
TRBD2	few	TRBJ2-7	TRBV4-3	TGCGCCAGCAGCCAAGACTTCGGGGGGTCGAGCGAGCAGTACTTC	CASSQDFGGSSEQYF
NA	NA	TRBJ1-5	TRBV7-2	TGTGCCAGCAGCCCGGACGGGGATAGCAATCAGCCCCAGCATTTT	CASSPDGDSNQPQHF
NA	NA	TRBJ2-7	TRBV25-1	TGTGCCAGCAAAGGACCAAGGGAGCAGTTGTCAGTCCTATCCTACGAGCAGTACTTC	CASKGPREQLSVLSYEQYF
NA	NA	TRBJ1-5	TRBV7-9	TGTGCCAGCAGCCATCTCGGGAAAAATAGCAATCAGCCCCAGCATTTT	CASSHLGKNSNQPQHF
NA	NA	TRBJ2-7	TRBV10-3	TGTGCCATCAGGTCCCGGGACTTATTCTCCGAGCAGTACTTC	CAIRSRDLFSEQYF
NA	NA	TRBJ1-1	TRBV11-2	TGTGCCAGCAGCTTAGAGAGTCTCAGTCCTGAAGCTTTCTTT	CASSLESLSPEAFF
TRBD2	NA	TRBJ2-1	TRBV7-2	TGTGCCACCCTGCCTAGCGGTTCCTACAATGAGCAGTATTTC	CATLPSGSYNEQYF
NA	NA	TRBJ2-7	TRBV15	TGTGCCTCCGGGGCCGGCAGGTTAAGGGAGCAGTACTTC	CASGAGRLREQYF
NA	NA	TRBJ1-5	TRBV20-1	TGCAGTGCTTCCATAAATCAGCCCCAGCATTTT	CSASINQPQHF
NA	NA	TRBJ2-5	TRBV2	TGTGCCAGACGTTCCCCCGGGGCCGGGGAGGAGACCCAGTACTTC	CARRSPGAGEETQYF
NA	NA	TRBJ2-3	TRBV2	TGTGCCAGCAGTGACCCCGGGAGTCTCGGAGATACGCAGTATTTT	CASSDPGSLGDTQYF
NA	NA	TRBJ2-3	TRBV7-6	TGTGCCAGCAGCTTAGAGGCAGGGGTAAATACGCAGTATTTT	CASSLEAGVNTQYF
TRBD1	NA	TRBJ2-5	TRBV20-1	TGCAGTGCTCCTAAGACAGGGCCCGAAGAGACCCAGTACTTC	CSAPKTGPEETQYF
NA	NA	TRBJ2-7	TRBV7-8	TGTGCCAGCAGCTTAGGGGTACGAGACGAGCAGTACTTC	CASSLGVRDEQYF
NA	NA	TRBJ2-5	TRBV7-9	TGTGCCAGCAGGGTACAGGAATGGGAGACCCAGTACTTC	CASRVQEWETQYF
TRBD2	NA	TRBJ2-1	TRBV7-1	TGTGCCAGCAGCTCAAGCGGGAGGGACCCAACCTTCGAAAATCCCTACTCCTACAATGAGCAGTTCTTC	CASSSSGRDPTFENPYSYNEQFF